This note documents a single T cell receptor beta chain sequence. Its antigen is still unknown. The entire patient cohort was treatment-naive prior to thyroid surgery. Original handling: CDR3 was compared across clinicopathological groups, and the resulting differences were used to build a distant-metastasis classifier for papillary thyroid cancer. TCRdb re-called clones via MiXCR from the PCR reads. The V and J calls here are based on TCRdb, not the publication. Here the sample spans roughly 20,000 clones, about 33% being singletons. The record originates from a study of metastatic and nonmetastatic thyroid tumors. Study details: Thyroid patients, malignant and benign, had repertoires compared across blood and tumor or nodule tissue. Study-wide results and limits: In blood and tumor, TCR beta diversity was reportedly significantly higher in malignant thyroid tumors than in benign nodules.

This CDR3 spans 14 amino acids. From germline, CDR1 is DFQATT and CDR2 SNEGSKA (reference sequence). The trim removed 5 bases at V and 9 bases at J, leaving 12 bases unmatched. The sequenced sample was tumor tissue. The receptor was derived from a female donor with papillary thyroid cancer or a benign thyroid nodule (not recorded which). Some clones in this sample may be carry-over from other donors' samples. The chain couples TRBV20-1 to TRBJ1-2, with 10 bases lining up with TRBD1. CDR3 bases: TGCAGTGCTTTAAGACAGGGGGCATATGGTTGCTACACCTTC. Protein: CSALRQGAYGCYTF.